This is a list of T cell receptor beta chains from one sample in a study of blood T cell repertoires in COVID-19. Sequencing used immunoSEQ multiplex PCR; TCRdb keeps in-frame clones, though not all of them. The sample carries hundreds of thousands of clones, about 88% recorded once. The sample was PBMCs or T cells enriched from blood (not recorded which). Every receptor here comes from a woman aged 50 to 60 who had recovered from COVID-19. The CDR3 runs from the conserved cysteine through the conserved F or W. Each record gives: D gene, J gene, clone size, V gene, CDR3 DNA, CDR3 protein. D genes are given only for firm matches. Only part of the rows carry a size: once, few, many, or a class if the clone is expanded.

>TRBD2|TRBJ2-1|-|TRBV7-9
TGTGCCAGCAGCTTAAGGACTAGCGGGGATTACAATGAGCAGTTCTTC
CASSLRTSGDYNEQFF
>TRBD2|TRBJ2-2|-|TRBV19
TGTGCCAGTAGTATAGATCGGAGCGGGAGGAGGACCGGGGAGCTGTTTTTT
CASSIDRSGRRTGELFF
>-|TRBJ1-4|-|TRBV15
TGTGCCACCAGCAGTAGTTTGGAGGGCACGTTTTATACTAATGAAAAACTGTTTTTT
CATSSSLEGTFYTNEKLFF
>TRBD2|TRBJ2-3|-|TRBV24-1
TGTGCCACCAGTGATGCCGGGACTAGCTATACGCAGTATTTT
CATSDAGTSYTQYF
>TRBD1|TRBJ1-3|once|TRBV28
TGTGCCAGCAGGGGACAGGGGTCGGATGGAAACACCATATATTTT
CASRGQGSDGNTIYF
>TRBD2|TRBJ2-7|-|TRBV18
TGTGCCAGCTCAGCCGGGACTAGCGGAACGGGGGAGCAGTACTTC
CASSAGTSGTGEQYF
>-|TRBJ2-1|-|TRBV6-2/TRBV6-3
TGTGCCAGCAGTTACTCACAGCCACAGGGTGCTTACAATGAGCAGTTCTTC
CASSYSQPQGAYNEQFF
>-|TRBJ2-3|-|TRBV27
TGTGCCAGCAGTTCGGGTCGGGTCCGCACAGATACGCAGTATTTT
CASSSGRVRTDTQYF
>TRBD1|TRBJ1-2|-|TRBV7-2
TGTGCCAGCAGCGTAAGGGGGCCGGGAGCTAACTATGGCTACACCTTC
CASSVRGPGANYGYTF
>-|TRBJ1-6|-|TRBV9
TGTGCCAGCAGCGCCGGTACTTATAATTCACCCCTCCACTTT
CASSAGTYNSPLHF